The clone carrying this TCR beta chain was recorded only once. The data belong to a study of CD8+CD57+ T cells in acquired aplastic anemia. Overall study: Sorted CD4+ plus CD8+ cells gave DNA averaging approximately 2.9 ug.

CDR3 and TCR beta VDJ profiling relied on a genomic DNA template. TCRdb called the reads again in MiXCR, with one record for every CDR3 protein. Of roughly 220,000 distinct CDR3 sequences listed, less than 75% are singletons. The sequenced patients had an expansion of CD8+CD57+ cells seen by flow cytometry. This clonotype originated in a human donor with aplastic anemia. The sequenced sample consisted of sorted CD4+, CD8+, or CD8+CD57+ T cells (not recorded which) from PBMCs.

The CDR3 nucleotides are TGTGCCAGCAGCCCACTCCCCTGGGACAGGGGTAGAGGCGAGCAGTACTTC. It encodes CASSPLPWDRGRGEQYF. The chain uses TRBV7-9 and TRBJ2-7, with TRBD1 identical over 10 bases. Germline V gene lookup returns CDR1 SEHNR and CDR2 FQNEAQ (reference sequence). The CDR3 has 17 residues. The V and J ends lost 5 bases and 6 bases, in that order; junction bases with no gene match: 16.